This record concerns one T cell receptor (beta chain) sequence. This sample is drawn from a study of blood T cell repertoires in COVID-19. Germline V gene data show CDR1 as MGHDK and CDR2 as SYGVNS. The V end was cut by 4 bases, the J end by 3 bases, with 10 bases between. The CDR3 contains 14 residues. Data came from immunoSEQ multiplex PCR; TCRdb stores just in-frame clones and leaves some out. Among more than 300,000 clones listed, more than 70% were seen once. The source material was peripheral blood. This chain uses TRBV25-1 with TRBJ1-5; D perhaps matches TRBD1 (5 bases). The TCR sequence derives from a young man who had recovered from COVID-19. The CDR3 protein is CASSGEGTNQPQHF. The CDR3 DNA sequence: TGTGCCAGCAGTGGGGAGGGGACCAATCAGCCCCAGCATTTT. Combining the CDR3 with reference TRBV25-1 and TRBJ1-5 gives the whole variable domain EADIYQTPRYLVIGTGKKITLECSQTMGHDKMYWYQQDPGMELHLIHYSYGVNSTEKGDLSSESTVSRIRTEHFPLTLESARPSHTSQYLCASSGEGTNQPQHFGDGTRLSIL.